Shown below are 6 T cell receptor beta chains from a single sample sequenced in a study of blood T cell repertoires in COVID-19. Sequenced by immunoSEQ multiplex PCR; TCRdb stores in-frame clones only, minus some. The profile covers hundreds of thousands of clones, with 85% to 90% appearing a single time and about 4% taken by the ten largest. The sample taken for sequencing was PBMCs or T cells enriched from blood (not recorded which). The receptors come from a young woman who had recovered from COVID-19.

About this clone itself: The junction does not match germline at one end; this may be a read error. The chain recombines TRBV7-7 with TRBJ1-5; 9 bases match TRBD1. This CDR3 has 13 amino acids. Germline-derived CDR1 and CDR2 are SSHAT and FNYEAQ (reference sequence). The CDR3 DNA follows: TGTGCTAGCAGCCGGGACAGGGATCAGCCCCAGCATTTT. This sequence encodes CASSRDRDQPQHF.

V gene TRBV19 combines with J gene TRBJ1-4; possibly TRBD1 for D (6 bases). The CDR3 runs 15 residues. CDR1 is LNHDA and CDR2 is SQIVND in the germline V gene (reference sequence). V lost 7 bases and J lost 7, with 19 bases in between. In DNA, the CDR3 is TGTGCCAGTACGGGCCCGACAGGTGGTATTGAAAAACTGTTTTTT. This sequence encodes CASTGPTGGIEKLFF.

This clone was recorded only once. J is TRBJ2-2 and V is TRBV5-4, with TRBD2 matching over 7 bases. The CDR3 extends over 14 amino acids. V was clipped by 8 bases and J by 5 bases; unmatched bases: 9. Germline V lookup: CDR1 SGHNT, CDR2 YYREEE (reference sequence). CDR3 DNA: TGTGCCAGTGGATCGGGCGGGAGTACCGGGGAGCTGTTTTTT. Its protein is CASGSGGSTGELFF.

This clone was recorded only once. The V gene is TRBV19, the J gene TRBJ1-5; 8 nucleotides match TRBD1. The trim removed 4 bases at V and 1 base at J, leaving 6 bases unmatched. CDR1 is LNHDA, CDR2 SQIVND, per germline (reference sequence). The CDR3 has 16 residues. CDR3 amino acids: CASSTHGTGSNQPQHF. The CDR3 DNA is TGTGCCAGTAGTACGCACGGGACAGGAAGCAATCAGCCCCAGCATTTT. The full variable domain, rest sourced from reference TRBV19 and TRBJ1-5, is DGGITQSPKYLFRKEGQNVTLSCEQNLNHDAMYWYRQDPGQGLRLIYYSQIVNDFQKGDIAEGYSVSREKKESFPLTVTSAQKNPTAFYLCASSTHGTGSNQPQHFGDGTRLSIL.

This chain's CDR3 is CASSHTRAYGGALQETQYF. The CDR3 DNA sequence: TGCGCCAGCAGCCATACCAGAGCGTACGGCGGGGCCCTACAAGAGACCCAGTACTTC. The chain links TRBV4-3 to TRBJ2-5; maybe TRBD2 (6 bases). Germline V lookup: CDR1 LGHNA, CDR2 YSLEER. Trimming shortened V by 3 bases and J by 2 bases, and 25 bases separated the two germline ends. The CDR3 contains 19 residues.

CDR3 coding DNA: TGTGCCAGCAGCAAACCCGGCCTAGCGGGAGGTGGAGATACGCAGTATTTT. Protein: CASSKPGLAGGGDTQYF. The rearrangement links TRBV7-2 to TRBJ2-3; 11 bases match TRBD2. The CDR3 is made up of 17 amino acids. Trimming cost V 5 bases and J 5 bases; bases outside gene matches: 12. Germline CDR1 is SGHTA and CDR2 is FQGNSA.